This T cell receptor (beta chain) was recorded in a study of blood T cell repertoires in COVID-19. Study-wide background: Samples of COVID-19 (acute and convalescent) were obtained from the United States, Italy and Spain. T cells, B-cell-depleted T cells, or PBMCs provided the cDNA or gDNA that served as material.

The CDR3 contains 12 residues. Germline V gene data show CDR1 as MNHEY and CDR2 as SMNVEV (reference sequence). The J segment lost 6 bases and the V segment lost 6 bases, leaving 1 base of the junction unmatched. The authors' processing: Amplifying reference gene primers gave estimates of nucleated cell counts. Clones were sequenced by immunoSEQ multiplex PCR, and TCRdb holds only the in-frame ones, with some missing. V and J calls and clone size are copied from that table; D and trimming were computed from the DNA. The sample has hundreds of thousands of clones, 85% seen once. The rearrangement links TRBV27 to TRBJ1-5, with 8 nucleotides matching TRBD1. Sequences were obtained from peripheral blood. The sequence was obtained from a woman in her late teens or twenties with acute or convalescent COVID-19. Here the CDR3 reads CASRQGGQPQHF. In DNA, the CDR3 is TGTGCCAGCAGACAGGGGGGTCAGCCCCAGCATTTT.